This passage covers 27 T cell receptor beta chains from one sample sequenced in a study of T cell responses to AZD1222 COVID-19 vaccine. Clones were sequenced by immunoSEQ multiplex PCR, and TCRdb holds only the in-frame ones, with some missing. This repertoire shows 140,000 to 150,000 clones, over 85% found once; its top ten account for under 6.5%. The sample here was peripheral blood, taken on day 0 of AZD1222 vaccination. The receptors were sampled from an adult in good health.

V gene TRBV29-1 combines with J gene TRBJ2-7, with TRBD2 matching 7 bases. V lost 3 bases, J lost 3 bases, and 5 bases stayed unmatched. The V gene's germline CDR1 is SQVTM and CDR2 ANQGSEA. The CDR3 is 13 residues long. CDR3 amino acids: CSVERGGSYEQYF. CDR3 coding DNA: TGCAGCGTTGAGAGGGGCGGGAGCTACGAGCAGTACTTC.

This chain uses TRBV15 with TRBJ2-2, with TRBD2 as a possible D gene (5 bases). Germline values: CDR1 LNHNV, CDR2 YYDKDF (reference sequence). This CDR3 has 14 residues. V dropped 11 bases and J dropped 3 bases, with 16 bases sitting between them. The CDR3 loop reads CASGEGQYTGELFF. CDR3 nucleotide sequence: TGTGCCTCAGGAGAGGGCCAGTACACCGGGGAGCTGTTTTTT.

This clone is a singleton in its sample. CDR3 nucleotides: TGTGCCACCAGCAGAGCTGGGAGGGGCTATGGCTACACCTTC. As protein: CATSRAGRGYGYTF. The rearrangement links TRBV15 to TRBJ1-2, with TRBD1 as a possible D gene (5 bases). In germline, CDR1 is LNHNV, CDR2 YYDKDF (reference sequence). The CDR3 runs to 14 residues. The V end was cut by 1 base, the J end by 4 bases, with 10 bases between.

The V and J genes are TRBV14 and TRBJ1-2, with D uncertain. This CDR3 spans 13 amino acids. CDR1 and CDR2 from the germline V gene are SGHDN and FVKESK. V was cut by 4 bases and J by 2 bases, with 8 bases left in between. The CDR3 protein is CASSLITNYGYTF. The CDR3 coding sequence is TGTGCCAGCAGCCTTATTACCAACTATGGCTACACCTTC.

This sequence joins TRBV19 and TRBJ2-3, with TRBD2 identical over 15 bases. V gave up 3 bases and J gave up 8 bases; unmatched junction bases: 3. Per the germline V gene, CDR1 is LNHDA and CDR2 is SQIVND (reference sequence). The CDR3 contains 15 residues. The CDR3 reads CASSMGLAGGGTQYF. In DNA, the CDR3 is TGTGCCAGTAGTATGGGACTAGCGGGAGGAGGTACGCAGTATTTT.

The chain carries TRBV5-1 and TRBJ1-4; TRBD1 agrees at 7 bases. The germline V gene encodes CDR1 SGHRS and CDR2 YFSETQ. The CDR3 spans 15 residues. The J segment lost 8 bases and the V segment lost 4 bases, leaving 11 bases of the junction unmatched. CDR3 nucleotide sequence: TGCGCCAGCAGCCCGAAACAGGGGCTTTGGGAAAAACTGTTTTTT. Protein product: CASSPKQGLWEKLFF.

This chain links TRBV6-1 with TRBJ2-3; D is unresolved. Germline CDR1 MNHNS, CDR2 SASEGT. V was trimmed by 1 base and J by 2 bases, leaving 7 bases between them. The CDR3 has 14 amino acids. The CDR3 reads CASSEGAYTDTQYF. The DNA of the CDR3 is TGTGCCAGCAGTGAAGGGGCATACACAGATACGCAGTATTTT.

The V call is TRBV30, the J call TRBJ2-1; 7 bases are a match to TRBD2. The germline V gene has CDR1 GTSNPN and CDR2 SVGIG (reference sequence). J gave up 0 bases and V 2 bases, and 7 bases lay outside the gene matches. This CDR3 is built from 16 residues. CDR3 residues: CAWSLADMSSYNEQFF. The CDR3 region has the DNA TGTGCCTGGAGTCTAGCGGATATGAGCTCCTACAATGAGCAGTTCTTC.

The J gene is TRBJ2-1, the V gene TRBV7-8, with 13 positions matching TRBD2. From germline, CDR1 is SGHVS and CDR2 FQNEAQ. This CDR3 contains 16 residues. Trimming took 4 bases from V and 7 from J; bases not matched to a gene: 7. The CDR3 region is CASSYPGTSGVNEQFF. The CDR3 region has the DNA TGTGCCAGCAGCTACCCCGGGACTAGCGGGGTAAATGAGCAGTTCTTC.

The rearrangement uses TRBV5-1 and TRBJ1-2, with a weak D call TRBD1 (5 bases). Trimming pared 0 bases from V and 6 bases from J, leaving 15 bases between. The CDR3 runs 15 residues. Germline loops: CDR1 SGHRS, CDR2 YFSETQ. For the CDR3, the DNA is TGCGCCAGCAGCTTGGGGGGGAGCCGGAGGGATGGCTACACCTTC. This gives the protein CASSLGGSRRDGYTF.

The V call is TRBV7-9, the J call TRBJ2-1, with TRBD2 matching over 8 bases. The V gene's germline CDR1 is SEHNR and CDR2 FQNEAQ (reference sequence). V trimming: 4 bases; J trimming: 0 bases; junction bases outside the gene matches: 2. The CDR3 length is 15 residues. This CDR3 reads CASSYGTSSYNEQFF. The CDR3 nucleotides read TGTGCCAGCAGCTACGGGACTAGCTCCTACAATGAGCAGTTCTTC. Full variable domain (rest looked up from reference TRBV7-9 and TRBJ2-1): DTGVSQNPRHKITKRGQNVTFRCDPISEHNRLYWYRQTLGQGPEFLTYFQNEAQLEKSRLLSDRFSAERPKGSFSTLEIQRTEQGDSAMYLCASSYGTSSYNEQFFGPGTRLTVL.

This chain uses TRBV15 with TRBJ1-2; D is undetermined. V lost 0 bases and J 4 bases, leaving 9 bases between the germline ends. CDR1 and CDR2 from the germline V gene are LNHNV and YYDKDF (reference sequence). This CDR3 is 14 amino acids long. CDR3 protein: CATSREARIYGYTF. The CDR3 nucleotides read TGTGCCACCAGCAGAGAGGCCAGGATCTATGGCTACACCTTC.

This clone was detected a few times. V gene TRBV7-2 combines with J gene TRBJ2-1; D is possibly TRBD1 (5 bases). The germline CDR1 and CDR2 sequences are SGHTA and FQGNSA. Trimming removed 2 bases at V and 4 bases at J, with 6 bases between. The CDR3 has 13 residues. In DNA form, the CDR3 reads TGTGCCAGCAGCTTACAGGGTTACAATGAGCAGTTCTTC. Translation gives CASSLQGYNEQFF.

V is TRBV19 and J is TRBJ2-5, with 9 positions matching TRBD2. The germline CDR1 and CDR2 sequences are LNHDA and SQIVND (reference sequence). V shed 2 bases and J 6 bases; nucleotides not matched to a gene: 4. This CDR3 spans 14 amino acids. In nucleotides, the CDR3 is TGTGCCAGTAGTATACGGAGCGGGAGGAAGACCCAGTACTTC. As protein: CASSIRSGRKTQYF. Full variable domain (missing parts from reference TRBV19 and TRBJ2-5): DGGITQSPKYLFRKEGQNVTLSCEQNLNHDAMYWYRQDPGQGLRLIYYSQIVNDFQKGDIAEGYSVSREKKESFPLTVTSAQKNPTAFYLCASSIRSGRKTQYFGPGTRLLVL.

V and J are TRBV19 and TRBJ1-5, with D possibly matching TRBD1 (6 bases). The CDR3 runs to 15 residues. The V end was cut by 3 bases, the J end by 1 base, with 10 bases between. Germline V gene data show CDR1 as LNHDA and CDR2 as SQIVND (reference sequence). CDR3 in amino acids: CASSMGGGSNQPQHF. The CDR3 region has the DNA TGTGCCAGTAGTATGGGGGGGGGCAGCAATCAGCCCCAGCATTTT. The entire variable domain, with the rest obtained from reference TRBV19 and TRBJ1-5, is as follows: DGGITQSPKYLFRKEGQNVTLSCEQNLNHDAMYWYRQDPGQGLRLIYYSQIVNDFQKGDIAEGYSVSREKKESFPLTVTSAQKNPTAFYLCASSMGGGSNQPQHFGDGTRLSIL.

CDR3 sequence (DNA): TGTGCCAGCAACGGGGCCAGTGATAGTAGGTTAACTCGAGACGAGCAGTACTTC. It is translated as CASNGASDSRLTRDEQYF. This chain connects TRBV25-1 to TRBJ2-7; either TRBD1 or TRBD2 may supply D (5 bases each). This CDR3 has 18 residues. Germline assignment: CDR1 MGHDK and CDR2 SYGVNS. V was pared by 7 bases and J by 5 bases, with 30 bases between.

The chain carries TRBV2 and TRBJ2-2; 8 nucleotides align to TRBD1. CDR3 size: 14 residues. CDR1 and CDR2 from the germline V gene are SNHLY and FYNNEI. Unmatched junction bases numbered 9, after V lost 8 bases and J lost 7 bases. This CDR3 is CASGGQGGIGELFF. CDR3 DNA sequence: TGTGCCAGCGGAGGACAGGGTGGAATCGGGGAGCTGTTTTTT.

The chain employs TRBV6-5 and TRBJ1-2, with unresolved D. Germline-derived CDR1 and CDR2 are MNHEY and SVGAGI. The V gene lost 0 bases and the J gene lost 2 bases, with 7 bases spanning the gap. This CDR3 has 14 amino acids. CDR3 residues: CASSYSPGNYGYTF. The CDR3 DNA is TGTGCCAGCAGTTACTCGCCCGGGAACTATGGCTACACCTTC.

The chain joins TRBV10-3 to TRBJ2-7; no firm D call. CDR1 is ENHRY, CDR2 SYGVKD, per germline. This CDR3 region has 12 residues. Trimming removed 2 bases from V and 4 bases from J, with 6 bases in between. CDR3 bases: TGTGCCATCAGTGAGAGTAGTTACGAGCAGTACTTC. It codes for CAISESSYEQYF.

The V gene is TRBV15, the J gene TRBJ2-7, with 10 bases matching TRBD1. Per germline, CDR1 LNHNV and CDR2 YYDKDF (reference sequence). The V and J ends lost 4 bases and 4 bases, in that order; junction bases with no gene match: 4. This CDR3 comprises 14 residues. CDR3 sequence: CATSKGTGAYEQYF. The CDR3 DNA sequence: TGTGCCACCAGCAAAGGGACAGGGGCGTACGAGCAGTACTTC.

This rearrangement joins TRBV14 to TRBJ2-1; tentatively, D is TRBD2 (5 bases). Trimming cost V 0 bases and J 9 bases, with 9 bases left between them. This CDR3 is 13 amino acids long. The germline V gene encodes CDR1 SGHDN and CDR2 FVKESK. CDR3 sequence (DNA): TGTGCCAGCAGCCAAGATACTAGAACTGAGCAGTTCTTC. Protein product: CASSQDTRTEQFF.

The V and J genes are TRBV14 and TRBJ1-2; maybe TRBD1 (5 bases). With 4 bases removed from V and 7 bases from J, the gap between germline ends came to 16 bases. Germline V gene lookup returns CDR1 SGHDN and CDR2 FVKESK. The CDR3 contains 14 residues. CDR3 in amino acids: CASSPNGGFGGYTF. Here the CDR3 DNA reads TGTGCCAGCAGCCCTAACGGGGGATTTGGTGGCTACACCTTC. The variable domain in full, with the rest retrieved from reference TRBV14 and TRBJ1-2, is EAGVTQFPSHSVIEKGQTVTLRCDPISGHDNLYWYRRVMGKEIKFLLHFVKESKQDESGMPNNRFLAERTGGTYSTLKVQPAELEDSGVYFCASSPNGGFGGYTFGSGTRLTVV.

This sequence joins TRBV20-1 and TRBJ1-2; D is ambiguous. V shed 3 bases and J shed 8 bases, with 10 bases lying between them. The germline CDR1 and CDR2 sequences are DFQATT and SNEGSKA (reference sequence). The CDR3 runs to 11 residues. CDR3: CSARRAYGYTF. CDR3 coding DNA: TGCAGTGCTAGGCGGGCGTACGGCTACACCTTC.

CDR3 nucleotide sequence: TGTGCCAGTAGTATAAACCGGAACACTGAAGCTTTCTTT. This gives the protein CASSINRNTEAFF. This chain connects TRBV19 to TRBJ1-1; no clear D. V dropped 2 bases and J dropped 1 base, with 5 bases sitting between them. Germline CDR1 reads LNHDA; CDR2 reads SQIVND (reference sequence). CDR3 length equals 13 residues. Based on the CDR3 plus reference TRBV19 and TRBJ1-1, the full variable domain is DGGITQSPKYLFRKEGQNVTLSCEQNLNHDAMYWYRQDPGQGLRLIYYSQIVNDFQKGDIAEGYSVSREKKESFPLTVTSAQKNPTAFYLCASSINRNTEAFFGQGTRLTVV.

This clone came up a few times. This sequence joins TRBV4-2 and TRBJ2-7, with D uncertain. The germline gives CDR1 LGHNA, CDR2 YNFKEQ. CDR3 size: 20 residues. Trimming left V 1 base short and J 1 base short, with 26 bases between. CDR3 protein: CASSQVIEPGLQHTSYEQYF. DNA for the CDR3: TGTGCCAGCAGCCAAGTGATAGAGCCTGGTCTCCAACACACATCCTACGAGCAGTACTTC.

The rearrangement links TRBV15 to TRBJ2-1; 12 nucleotides align to TRBD2. There are 15 residues in the CDR3. With 5 bases clipped from V and 9 bases from J, the junction kept 8 bases outside the gene matches. Germline values: CDR1 LNHNV, CDR2 YYDKDF (reference sequence). CDR3 residues: CATSPRLAGVPEQFF. Written as DNA, the CDR3 is TGTGCCACCAGCCCACGACTAGCGGGAGTGCCTGAGCAGTTCTTC.

Here the CDR3 DNA reads TGTGCCAGCAGCCCGCCGGACAGGGGCACTGAAGCTTTCTTT. It translates to CASSPPDRGTEAFF. The chain has TRBV5-6 and TRBJ1-1, with 9 bases that match TRBD1. Germline loops: CDR1 SGHDT, CDR2 YYEEEE. The CDR3 contains 14 residues. Trimming removed 4 bases from V and 4 bases from J; junction bases left unmatched: 5.